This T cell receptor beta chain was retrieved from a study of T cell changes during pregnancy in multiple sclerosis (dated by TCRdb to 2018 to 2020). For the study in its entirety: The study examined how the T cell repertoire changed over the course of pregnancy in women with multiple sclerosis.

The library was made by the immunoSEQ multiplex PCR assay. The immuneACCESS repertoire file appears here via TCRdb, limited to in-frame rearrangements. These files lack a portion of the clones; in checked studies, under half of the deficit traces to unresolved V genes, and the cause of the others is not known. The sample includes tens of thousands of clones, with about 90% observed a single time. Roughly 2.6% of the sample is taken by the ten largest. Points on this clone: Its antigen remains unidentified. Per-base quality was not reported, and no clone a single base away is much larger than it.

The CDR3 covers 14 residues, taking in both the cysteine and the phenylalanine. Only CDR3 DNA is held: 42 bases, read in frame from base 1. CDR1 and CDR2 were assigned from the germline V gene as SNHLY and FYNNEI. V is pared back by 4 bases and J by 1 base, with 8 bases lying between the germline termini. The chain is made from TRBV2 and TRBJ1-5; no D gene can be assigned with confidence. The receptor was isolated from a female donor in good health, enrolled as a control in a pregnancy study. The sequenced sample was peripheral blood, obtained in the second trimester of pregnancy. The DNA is TGTGCCAGCAGTGCTGAGAGGAGCAATCAGCCCCAGCATTTT. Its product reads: CASSAERSNQPQHF.